This TCR beta chain was identified during a study of OX40 agonist ivuxolimab in advanced cancers. Overall study: All patients had ivuxolimab intravenously every 2 weeks at 0.01 to 10 mg/kg.

The repertoire was sequenced with immunoSEQ multiplex PCR; TCRdb's copy has only in-frame clones and lacks some. Among 45,000 to 65,000 clones listed, about 88% were seen once. The germline V gene has CDR1 MNHEY and CDR2 SVGAGI. The CDR3 totals 13 residues. The V end was cut by 0 bases, the J end by 7 bases, with 7 bases between. Findings and caveats of the study: Circulating CD4+ and CD8+ T cells showed clonal expansion by week 6 at 0.1 to 3.0 mg/kg.

This clone has only a few counts. Its antigen is unknown. The sequenced sample was CD4+ or CD8+ T cells sorted from blood, obtained in a trial of the OX40 agonist ivuxolimab. The TCR was taken from an adult with an advanced solid tumor such as melanoma, head and neck, liver or kidney cancer. The V call is TRBV6-5, the J call TRBJ2-1, with D uncertain. CDR3 amino acids: CASSYSAVNEQFF. CDR3 sequence (DNA): TGTGCCAGCAGTTACTCAGCCGTGAATGAGCAGTTCTTC.